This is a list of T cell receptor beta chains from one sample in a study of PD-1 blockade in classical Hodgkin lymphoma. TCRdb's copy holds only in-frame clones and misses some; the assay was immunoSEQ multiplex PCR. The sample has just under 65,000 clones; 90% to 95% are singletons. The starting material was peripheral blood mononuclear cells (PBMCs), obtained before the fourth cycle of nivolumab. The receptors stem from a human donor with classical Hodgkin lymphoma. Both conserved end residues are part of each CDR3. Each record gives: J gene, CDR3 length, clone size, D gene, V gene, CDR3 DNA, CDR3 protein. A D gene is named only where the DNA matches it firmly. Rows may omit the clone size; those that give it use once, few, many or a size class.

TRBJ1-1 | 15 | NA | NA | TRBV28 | TGTGCCAGCAGTTTCGATTGGGGGCGTTCGAGTGAAGCTTTCTTT | CASSFDWGRSSEAFF
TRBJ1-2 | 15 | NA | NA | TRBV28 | TGTGCCAGCAGTTTCCCTACAGGAGCTAACTATGGCTACACCTTC | CASSFPTGANYGYTF
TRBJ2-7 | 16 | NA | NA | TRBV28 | TGTGCCAGCAGTTTCCCAAGGGGGGCGGTCAACTACGAGCAGTACTTC | CASSFPRGAVNYEQYF
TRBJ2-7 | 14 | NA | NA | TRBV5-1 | TGCGCCAGCAGCTTGGGGTCGGAGCCGGGGGAGCAGTACTTC | CASSLGSEPGEQYF
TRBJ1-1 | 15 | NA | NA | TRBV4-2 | TGTGCCAGCAGCTCAATTTTCAGGGGAGACACTGAAGCTTTCTTT | CASSSIFRGDTEAFF
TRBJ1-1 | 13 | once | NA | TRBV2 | TGTGCCAGCAGTGTCTTCGAAAACACTGAAGCTTTCTTT | CASSVFENTEAFF
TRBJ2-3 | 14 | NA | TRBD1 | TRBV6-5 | TGTGCCAGCCGAGCGACAGGGCCTACCGCTACGCAGTATTTT | CASRATGPTATQYF
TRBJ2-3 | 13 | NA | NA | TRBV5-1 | TGCGCCAGCAGGCGGGACAGCACAGATACGCAGTATTTT | CASRRDSTDTQYF
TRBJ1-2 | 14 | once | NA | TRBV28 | TGTGCCAGCAGTTTATACAGCGCTCCCTATGGCTACACCTTC | CASSLYSAPYGYTF
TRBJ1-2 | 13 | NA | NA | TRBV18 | TGTGCCAGCTCACCCGAGGGGAAGGTTGGCTACACCTTC | CASSPEGKVGYTF
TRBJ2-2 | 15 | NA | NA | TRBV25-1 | TGTGCCAGCAGTGAATCCAGCGTGAGGGGCGGGGAGCTGTTTTTT | CASSESSVRGGELFF
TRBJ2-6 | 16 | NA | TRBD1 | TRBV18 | TGTGCCAGCTCACCCGACAGGGGCTCTGGGGCCAACGTCCTGACTTTC | CASSPDRGSGANVLTF
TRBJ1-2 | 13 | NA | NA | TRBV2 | TGTGCCAGCAGTCCGTTGGGGGCGCGTGGCTACACCTTC | CASSPLGARGYTF
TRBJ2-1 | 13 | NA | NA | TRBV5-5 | TGTGCCAGCAGCTTTGGACGAGTCAATGAGCAGTTCTTC | CASSFGRVNEQFF
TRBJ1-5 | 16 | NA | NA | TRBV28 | TGTGCCAGCATCAGAGGGGACCTCCGTAGCAATCAGCCCCAGCATTTT | CASIRGDLRSNQPQHF
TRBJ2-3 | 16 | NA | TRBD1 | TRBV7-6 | TGTGCCAGCAGCCCAAACCCGGGACAGCGCACAGATACGCAGTATTTT | CASSPNPGQRTDTQYF
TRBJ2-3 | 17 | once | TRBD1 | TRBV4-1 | TGCGCCAGCAGCCAAAGATGGGTAGACAGGGGAGCAGATACGCAGTATTTT | CASSQRWVDRGADTQYF
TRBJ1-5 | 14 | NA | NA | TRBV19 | TGTGCCAGTAGCCCGGGGTGGGTTGGTCAGCCCCAGCATTTT | CASSPGWVGQPQHF
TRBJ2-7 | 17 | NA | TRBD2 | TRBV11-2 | TGTGCCAGCAGCCGACGGACTAGCGGAATCCATGACTACGAGCAGTACTTC | CASSRRTSGIHDYEQYF
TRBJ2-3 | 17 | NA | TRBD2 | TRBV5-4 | TGTGCCAGCAGCGGCCTAGCGGAAGAAACTAGCACAGATACGCAGTATTTT | CASSGLAEETSTDTQYF
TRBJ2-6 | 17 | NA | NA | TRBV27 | TGTGCCAGCAGTCCGCTGACAGGAAGCTCTGGGGCCAACGTCCTGACTTTC | CASSPLTGSSGANVLTF
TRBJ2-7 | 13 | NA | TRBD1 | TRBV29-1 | TGCAGCGTTTGGAAACAGGGGGGCCACGAGCAGTACTTC | CSVWKQGGHEQYF
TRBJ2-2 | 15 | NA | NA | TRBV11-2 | TGTGCCAGCAGCTTTAAGACAGGGAACACCGGGGAGCTGTTTTTT | CASSFKTGNTGELFF
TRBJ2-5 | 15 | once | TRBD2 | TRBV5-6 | TGTGCCAGCAGCAGGACTAGCGGGAGTTTCGGGACCCAGTACTTC | CASSRTSGSFGTQYF
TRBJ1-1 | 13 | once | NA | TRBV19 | TGTGCCAGTAGTATAGGGGGGTTCACTGAAGCTTTCTTT | CASSIGGFTEAFF
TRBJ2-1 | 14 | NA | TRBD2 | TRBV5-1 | TGCGCCAGCAGCTTGAGTACTAGCGGGAATGAGCAGTTCTTC | CASSLSTSGNEQFF
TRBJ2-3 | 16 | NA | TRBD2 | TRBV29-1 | TGCAGCGTTGAAGATCCACTAGCGGGTACCACAGATACGCAGTATTTT | CSVEDPLAGTTDTQYF
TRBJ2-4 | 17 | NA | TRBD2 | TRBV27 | TGTGCCAGCAGTTTATCCCACAGCGGGGACGCCAAAAACATTCAGTACTTC | CASSLSHSGDAKNIQYF
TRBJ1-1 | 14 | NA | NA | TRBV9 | TGTGCCAGCAGCGTATGGGTCCCCAACACTGAAGCTTTCTTT | CASSVWVPNTEAFF
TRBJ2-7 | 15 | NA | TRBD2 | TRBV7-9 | TGTGCCAGCAGCCAACTAGCGGGAGGGACCTACGAGCAGTACTTC | CASSQLAGGTYEQYF
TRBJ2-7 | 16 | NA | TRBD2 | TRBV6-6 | TGTGCCAGCAGCCTACCGTCTGGGACTAGAAGCTACGAGCAGTACTTC | CASSLPSGTRSYEQYF
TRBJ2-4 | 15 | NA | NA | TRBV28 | TGTGCCAGCAGTTTAAACGAGCGCCAGTCGGGCATTCAGTACTTC | CASSLNERQSGIQYF
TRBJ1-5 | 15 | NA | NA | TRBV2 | TGTGCCAGCAGTGAGAACAGGGTTGTGGGTCAGCCCCAGCATTTT | CASSENRVVGQPQHF
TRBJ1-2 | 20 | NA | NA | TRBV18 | TGTGCCAGCTCACCCCTGGTGGGGGACAACATGGCCATAACGACGTATGGCTACACCTTC | CASSPLVGDNMAITTYGYTF
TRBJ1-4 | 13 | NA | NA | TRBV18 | TGTGCCAGCTCACCACCCGTAGACGAAAAACTGTTTTTT | CASSPPVDEKLFF
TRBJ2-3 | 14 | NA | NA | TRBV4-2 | TGTGCCAGCAGCCACCGACGCGGCACAGATACGCAGTATTTT | CASSHRRGTDTQYF
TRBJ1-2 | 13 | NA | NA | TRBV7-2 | TGTGCCAGCAGCCCCGCATCTAACTATGGCTACACCTTC | CASSPASNYGYTF
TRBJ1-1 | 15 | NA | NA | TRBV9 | TGTGCCAGCACCCCAGGGCAGGGCCGGCGCACTGAAGCTTTCTTT | CASTPGQGRRTEAFF
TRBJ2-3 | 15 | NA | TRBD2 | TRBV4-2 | TGTGCCAGCAGCCAAGAACTAGCGGGGGCAGATACGCAGTATTTT | CASSQELAGADTQYF
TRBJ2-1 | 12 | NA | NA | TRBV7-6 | TGTGCAACCCTCAGGGGTCCCAATGAGCAGTTCTTC | CATLRGPNEQFF
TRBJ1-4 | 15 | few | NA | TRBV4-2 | TGTGCCAGCAGCCAAGACGGGGGTCGTAATGAAAAACTGTTTTTT | CASSQDGGRNEKLFF
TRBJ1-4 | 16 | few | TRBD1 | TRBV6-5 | TGTGCCAGCAGTTTTTCCTCGGGACAGGGGACTGAAAAACTGTTTTTT | CASSFSSGQGTEKLFF
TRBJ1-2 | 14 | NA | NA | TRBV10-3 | TGTGCCATCAGTGGTATGGGGGGGGACTATGGCTACACCTTC | CAISGMGGDYGYTF
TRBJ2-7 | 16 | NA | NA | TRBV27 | TGTGCCAGCAGCCTGGGGGGGACAGCAGGTGTCTACGAGCAGTACTTC | CASSLGGTAGVYEQYF
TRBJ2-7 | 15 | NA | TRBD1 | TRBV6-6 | TGTGCCAGCAGCCCCCACAGGGACAGGAGCTACGAGCAGTACTTC | CASSPHRDRSYEQYF
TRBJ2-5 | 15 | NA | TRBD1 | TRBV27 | TGTGCCAGCAGTGTAACAGGGGGTAGCGGAGAGACCCAGTACTTC | CASSVTGGSGETQYF
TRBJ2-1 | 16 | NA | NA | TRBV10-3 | TGTGCCATCAGGCGCCTCAGCGAACCCCCGGGGAATGAGCAGTTCTTC | CAIRRLSEPPGNEQFF
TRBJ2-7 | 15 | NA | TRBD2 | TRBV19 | TGTGCCAGTAGTATTGGGCGGGGGACCTACGAGGAGCAGTACTTC | CASSIGRGTYEEQYF
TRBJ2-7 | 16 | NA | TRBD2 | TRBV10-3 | TGTGCCATCAGTGAGACCGGACTAGCGGGGGGGCGAGAGCAGTACTTC | CAISETGLAGGREQYF